This T cell receptor delta chain was sequenced in a study of gamma-delta T cells after stem cell transplantation (dated by TCRdb to about 2016). Library preparation used RT-PCR. Instrument used: Illumina MiSeq. TCRdb reprocessed the public data with the CATT caller; entries with the same nucleotide sequence were combined afterwards. This sample lists 3,000 to 4,500 delta-chain clones; about 12% were detected once. The ten largest account for around 3.3% of the sample. The CDR3 measures 16 amino acids from cysteine to phenylalanine. CDR3 DNA only is kept here, 48 bases in frame from base 1. CDR1 is given as TSWWSYY and CDR2 as QGS, both from the germline V gene. V is cut by 1 base and J by 2 bases, and the space between the germline ends is 14 bases. This clone was counted a few times. Its antigen has not been determined. No much larger clonotype is one base removed from it; base qualities were not supplied.

The sequencing input was gamma-delta T cells. Here the chain combines TRDV1 and TRDJ1; matching of 6 bases hints at TRDD3 as the D gene. The TCR originated in a human donor. It is not recorded whose cells these are; they may come from a transplant donor. Read as DNA, the sequence is TGTGCTCTTGGGGAACCCCCAGGGCTGGGGACCGATAAACTCATCTTT. Its translation is CALGEPPGLGTDKLIF.